This T cell receptor (beta chain) comes out of a study of T cell clones after liver transplantation. Looking at the study overall: Standard immunosuppression, with no induction, continued until 12-24 months after transplant. Blood was drawn pre-transplant, before withdrawal, and after full or failed withdrawal.

V shed 2 bases and J 6 bases; nucleotides not matched to a gene: 6. The germline CDR1 and CDR2 sequences are MNHEY and SMNVEV (reference sequence). This CDR3 has 15 residues. Assay: immunoSEQ multiplex PCR; the TCRdb copy retains only in-frame clones and omits some. The table has about 72,000 clones, under 95% seen once; the top ten hold roughly 2.7%. Material: CD4+ T cells from blood, obtained before liver transplant. J is TRBJ2-2 and V is TRBV27; 7 bases align to TRBD1. This receptor was taken from a human donor who received a liver transplant. The CDR3 spells CASSLQQGIPGELFF. The CDR3 coding sequence is TGTGCCAGCAGTTTACAACAGGGGATCCCCGGGGAGCTGTTTTTT.